Following are 21 T cell receptor beta chains from one sample sequenced in a study of metastatic and nonmetastatic thyroid tumors. Treatment of any kind had been given to no patient before thyroid surgery. TCRdb recomputed clones from the PCR reads via MiXCR. The repertoire holds some 60,000 clones, with 25% to 35% as singletons. Sequences were obtained from blood. Receptors were obtained from a female donor with papillary thyroid cancer or a benign thyroid nodule (not recorded which). Some clones in this sample may be carry-over from other donors' samples.

The rearrangement uses TRBV6-1 and TRBJ1-2; D not resolved. Germline V gene data show CDR1 as MNHNS and CDR2 as SASEGT. The CDR3 runs to 11 residues. V was trimmed by 6 bases and J by 6 bases, leaving 8 bases between them. CDR3 nucleotide sequence: TGTGCCAGCAGGGCAATACATGGCTACACCTTC. Protein: CASRAIHGYTF.

The V and J genes are TRBV5-1 and TRBJ1-6; the match to TRBD1 covers 7 bases. The V gene's germline CDR1 is SGHRS and CDR2 YFSETQ. The CDR3 has 15 amino acids. The V segment lost 6 bases and the J segment 5 bases; nucleotides outside the gene matches: 8. The chain's CDR3 is CASTSGQLNNSPLHF. The CDR3 DNA follows: TGCGCCAGCACCTCGGGACAGCTAAATAATTCACCCCTCCACTTT.

This clone showed up just a few times. The rearrangement uses TRBV6-4 and TRBJ2-3; D perhaps matches TRBD2 (6 bases). Trimming shortened V by 6 bases and J by 3 bases, and 16 bases separated the two germline ends. Germline CDR1 is MRHNA and CDR2 is SNTAGT. The CDR3 is 15 amino acids. Here the CDR3 reads CASRLQREFTDTQYF. The CDR3 region has the DNA TGTGCCAGCAGACTGCAACGGGAGTTTACAGATACGCAGTATTTT.

The chain uses TRBV15 and TRBJ1-2; TRBD1 might be the D (5 bases). From germline, CDR1 is LNHNV and CDR2 YYDKDF (reference sequence). The CDR3 covers 14 residues. V was shortened by 3 bases and J by 6 bases, with 14 bases between the two germline ends. The CDR3 DNA sequence: TGTGCCACCAGCAGCATCGGGGACCTAGATGGCTACACCTTC. Amino acid sequence: CATSSIGDLDGYTF.

V gene TRBV6-1 combines with J gene TRBJ1-4, with 11 bases lining up with TRBD1. The CDR3 contains 15 residues. The germline gives CDR1 MNHNS, CDR2 SASEGT. V dropped 5 bases and J dropped 8; count of bases not matched to a gene: 7. CDR3 nucleotides: TGTGCCAGCAGTAAGGGACAGGGGGGAAGCGAAAAACTGTTTTTT. Translation gives CASSKGQGGSEKLFF.

The chain is built from TRBV9 and TRBJ2-1; maybe TRBD1 (5 bases). Between the trimmed V and J ends, which lost 4 bases and 7 bases, there was a span of 21 bases. This CDR3 has 16 amino acids. CDR1 is SGDLS, CDR2 YYNGEE, per germline. The CDR3 spells CASSTQQGQDQNEQFF. DNA for the CDR3: TGTGCCAGCAGCACCCAGCAGGGTCAGGATCAAAATGAGCAGTTCTTC.

A note on this clone: A much larger clone differs from this one at a single base, so this may be a read error. This chain uses TRBV18 with TRBJ1-1; 10 nucleotides match TRBD1. The CDR3 has 14 residues. J gave up 13 bases and V 3 bases, and 11 bases lay outside the gene matches. Germline V gene lookup returns CDR1 KGHSH and CDR2 LQKENI. The CDR3 spells CASSPAGQGVGVFF. CDR3 DNA: TGTGCCAGCTCACCTGCCGGACAGGGGGTGGGAGTTTTCTTT.

This clone was detected a few times. This chain uses TRBV7-9 with TRBJ2-1, with D unclear. Germline V CDR1 and CDR2: SEHNR, FQNEAQ (reference sequence). The CDR3 extends over 12 amino acids. Between the trimmed V and J ends, which lost 1 base and 10 bases, there was a span of 8 bases. This chain's CDR3 is CASSLGQSEQFF. CDR3 bases: TGTGCCAGCAGCTTAGGGCAGTCGGAGCAGTTCTTC. Using reference TRBV7-9 and TRBJ2-1 for the parts outside the CDR3, the full variable domain is DTGVSQNPRHKITKRGQNVTFRCDPISEHNRLYWYRQTLGQGPEFLTYFQNEAQLEKSRLLSDRFSAERPKGSFSTLEIQRTEQGDSAMYLCASSLGQSEQFFGPGTRLTVL.

Turning to this clone: Other DNA sequences in this sample translate to the same CDR3. The chain carries TRBV4-2 and TRBJ2-3; D is ambiguous. V was clipped by 3 bases and J by 2 bases, with 12 bases between them. In germline, CDR1 is LGHNA, CDR2 YNFKEQ. The CDR3 consists of 15 residues. The CDR3 sequence is CASSHVTSYTDTQYF. CDR3 DNA sequence: TGTGCCAGCAGCCATGTGACATCCTACACAGATACGCAGTATTTT.

The CDR3 is CASSRSGNSPLHF. The CDR3 DNA reads as TGTGCCAGCAGCAGAAGCGGTAATTCACCCCTCCACTTT. The chain has TRBV6-1 and TRBJ1-6; D is undetermined. Germline assignment: CDR1 MNHNS and CDR2 SASEGT. This CDR3 is 13 amino acids long. With 6 bases removed from V and 6 bases from J, the gap between germline ends came to 9 bases.

CDR3 amino acids: CASSQKALVSYEQYF. For the CDR3, the DNA is TGTGCCAGCAGTCAGAAAGCCTTAGTCTCCTACGAGCAGTACTTC. The chain couples TRBV27 to TRBJ2-7, with D hard to call. This CDR3 spans 15 amino acids. Trimming removed 5 bases from V and 0 bases from J, with 14 bases in between. Germline CDR1 and CDR2: MNHEY and SMNVEV (reference sequence).

The chain couples TRBV18 to TRBJ1-2, with D possibly TRBD1 on 5 matching bases. CDR1 is KGHSH and CDR2 is LQKENI in the germline V gene. V shed 3 bases and J shed 2 bases, with 10 bases lying between them. This CDR3 comprises 14 residues. CDR3: CASSPYGTNYGYTF. For the CDR3, the DNA is TGTGCCAGCTCACCCTACGGGACGAACTATGGCTACACCTTC.

The chain links TRBV12-3 or TRBV12-4 to TRBJ2-7, with 10 bases fitting TRBD2. V lost 5 bases to trimming and J lost 7 bases; unmatched junction nucleotides: 5. This CDR3 contains 13 residues. CDR3 in amino acids: CASSGTSAKEQYF. In nucleotides, the CDR3 is TGTGCCAGCAGTGGGACTAGCGCCAAGGAGCAGTACTTC.

This clone has a handful of counts. This chain joins TRBV19 and TRBJ2-7; D call uncertain. Trimming took 10 bases from V and 4 from J, leaving 11 bases between them. Germline assignment: CDR1 LNHDA and CDR2 SQIVND (reference sequence). The CDR3 is made up of 11 amino acids. DNA for the CDR3: TGTGCCACCTCAGACGGTTACGAGCAGTACTTC. Its translation: CATSDGYEQYF.

This clone showed up just a few times. The chain employs TRBV24-1 and TRBJ2-1; D remains ambiguous. Germline CDR1 KGHDR, CDR2 SFDVKD. V was shortened by 3 bases and J by 9 bases, with 17 bases between the two germline ends. The length of the CDR3 is 15 residues. CDR3 sequence (DNA): TGTGCCACCAGTGATGGGCCCAGCGTGTCAAGTGAGCAGTTCTTC. It is translated as CATSDGPSVSSEQFF.

The V and J genes are TRBV5-1 and TRBJ2-2; D may match TRBD1 or TRBD2 (5 bases each). V lost 4 bases and J 6 bases, leaving 13 bases between the germline ends. Per the germline V gene, CDR1 is SGHRS and CDR2 is YFSETQ. This CDR3 has 14 amino acids. CDR3 sequence (DNA): TGCGCCAGCAGCCCCCTGGGGGAAGCCGGGGAGCTGTTTTTT. It codes for CASSPLGEAGELFF.

This clone was observed a few times. The V and J genes are TRBV6-1 and TRBJ1-4; D is ambiguous. The CDR3 sequence is 13 residues long. Germline CDR1 and CDR2: MNHNS and SASEGT. The V end was cut by 7 bases, the J end by 3 bases, with 9 bases between. This CDR3 is CASKAVPNEKLFF. CDR3 sequence (DNA): TGTGCCAGCAAAGCGGTACCTAATGAAAAACTGTTTTTT.

This sequence joins TRBV28 and TRBJ2-7, with D unclear. CDR3 length equals 11 residues. V was trimmed by 3 bases and J by 2 bases, leaving 2 bases between them. Germline lookup yields CDR1 MDHEN and CDR2 SYDVKM. CDR3 region: CASSLAYEQYF. The CDR3 DNA is TGTGCCAGCAGTTTGGCCTACGAGCAGTACTTC.

This clone has ten or more counts. The gene calls are TRBV28 and TRBJ1-5; D is ambiguous. The CDR3 has 14 amino acids. Germline CDR1 and CDR2: MDHEN and SYDVKM. The V gene lost 8 bases and the J gene lost 0 bases, with 11 bases spanning the gap. The CDR3: CASLTYNSNQPQHF. The CDR3 bases are TGTGCCAGCCTCACTTATAATAGCAATCAGCCCCAGCATTTT.

The rearrangement uses TRBV7-2 and TRBJ1-2, with D uncertain. The V gene's germline CDR1 is SGHTA and CDR2 FQGNSA. The CDR3 has 12 amino acids. With 1 base removed from V and 11 bases from J, the gap between germline ends came to 11 bases. DNA of the CDR3: TGTGCCAGCAGCTTAGAGGACCGGACTTACACCTTC. It codes for CASSLEDRTYTF. Based on the CDR3 plus reference TRBV7-2 and TRBJ1-2, the full variable domain is GAGVSQSPSNKVTEKGKDVELRCDPISGHTALYWYRQSLGQGLEFLIYFQGNSAPDKSGLPSDRFSAERTGGSVSTLTIQRTQQEDSAVYLCASSLEDRTYTFGSGTRLTVV.

Only a few counts were recorded for this clone. The J gene is TRBJ2-5, the V gene TRBV12-3 or TRBV12-4; tentative D call: TRBD2 (7 bases). The CDR3 has 17 residues. Trimming removed 1 base from V and 5 bases from J, with 20 bases in between. The CDR3, as DNA: TGTGCCAGCAGTTTAGGTGCGGGAGCCATCACAGGGGAGACCCAGTACTTC. The encoded protein is CASSLGAGAITGETQYF.